This T cell receptor (beta chain) was profiled in a study of identical twins. The germline V and J ends were trimmed by 6 bases and 2 bases, with 18 bases remaining between them. CDR1 and CDR2 (germline): DFQATT, SNEGSKA (reference sequence). The CDR3 has 15 amino acids. Study-wide results and caveats: Recombination models fit unrelated individuals' TCR alpha sharing but underestimated twins'. Clonotypes of the beta chain that were abundant in cord blood carried fewer insertions (memory repertoires showed none). For out-of-frame alpha sequences shared by twins, low generation probability was in excess.

For this clonotype: Its antigen is unidentified.

Unique molecular identifiers were present on the cDNA, which also gained a universal primer site by template switching. One entry per CDR3 protein, called by TCRdb with MiXCR from the 5' RACE reads. The table records 420,000 or so distinct CDR3 sequences, around 18% of them present only once. Sequenced sample: naive T cells sorted from blood. The source of this sequence is a man aged 45-65 years in good health. This chain connects TRBV20-1 to TRBJ2-3; possible D gene TRBD2, 7 bases. This CDR3 reads CSATRGGASTDTQYF. DNA for the CDR3: TGCAGTGCCACCCGAGGGGGGGCCTCCACAGATACGCAGTATTTT.